Below are 10 T cell receptor beta chains sequenced from a single sample in a study of blood T cell repertoires in COVID-19. Data came from immunoSEQ multiplex PCR; TCRdb stores just in-frame clones and leaves some out. Among 150,000 or so clones listed, around 88% were seen once. Source material: peripheral blood. The receptors were sampled from a man between 60 and 75 years old with active or convalescent COVID-19.

The rearrangement links TRBV12-3 or TRBV12-4 to TRBJ2-3; weak D call: TRBD2 (6 bases). V was shortened by 7 bases and J by 3 bases, with 11 bases between the two germline ends. The CDR3 length is 13 residues. CDR3 bases: TGTGCCAGCACCGCCCGGGGGACAGATACGCAGTATTTT. It encodes CASTARGTDTQYF.

V and J are TRBV24-1 and TRBJ2-3, with TRBD2 matching 7 bases. After removal of 2 bases from V and 2 bases from J, the junction contained 3 bases not matched to a gene. CDR3 length equals 15 residues. Germline CDR1 and CDR2: KGHDR and SFDVKD. The CDR3 spells CATSDWGGNTDTQYF. The CDR3, as DNA: TGTGCCACCAGTGATTGGGGGGGGAACACAGATACGCAGTATTTT.

This chain uses TRBV28 with TRBJ1-1, with TRBD1 identical over 11 bases. CDR1 is MDHEN and CDR2 is SYDVKM in the germline V gene. V lost 4 bases and J lost 5; bases outside the gene matches: 3. CDR3 length: 14 amino acids. CDR3 loop: CASSSGTGGTEAFF. The CDR3 nucleotides are TGTGCCAGCAGTTCCGGGACAGGGGGTACTGAAGCTTTCTTT.

J is TRBJ1-6 and V is TRBV18; TRBD1 might be the D (5 bases). CDR3 size: 18 residues. Per the germline V gene, CDR1 is KGHSH and CDR2 is LQKENI. The V and J ends lost 3 bases and 6 bases respectively, with 21 bases between them. This CDR3 reads CASSPFGREWRGNSPLHF. The DNA of the CDR3 is TGTGCCAGCTCACCTTTTGGCCGGGAGTGGAGGGGTAATTCACCCCTCCACTTT.

The rearrangement links TRBV3-1 (or the pseudogene TRBV3-2) to TRBJ1-6; possibly TRBD1 for D (5 bases). The CDR3 runs 18 residues. CDR1 is LGHDT, CDR2 YNNKEL, per germline (reference sequence). V lost 0 bases, J lost 10 bases, and 22 bases lay in between. The CDR3 here is CASSQDAGRPPGGSPLHF. CDR3 nucleotide sequence: TGTGCCAGCAGCCAAGATGCGGGGAGGCCCCCGGGGGGATCACCCCTCCACTTT.

The genes are TRBV2 and TRBJ1-5; the D is unclear. With 7 bases removed from V and 4 bases from J, the gap between germline ends came to 11 bases. Looked up from germline, CDR1 is SNHLY and CDR2 is FYNNEI. This CDR3 has 13 residues. The CDR3: CASKWQANQPQHF. CDR3 coding DNA: TGTGCCAGCAAGTGGCAGGCTAATCAGCCCCAGCATTTT.

In its sample, this clone was seen a few times. V gene TRBV15 combines with J gene TRBJ1-6, with D perhaps matching TRBD1 (5 bases). The germline CDR1 and CDR2 sequences are LNHNV and YYDKDF (reference sequence). The CDR3 loop spans 14 amino acids. V dropped 0 bases and J dropped 7 bases, with 7 bases sitting between them. CDR3 sequence: CATSRDGANSPLHF. The CDR3 bases are TGTGCCACCAGCAGAGATGGGGCGAATTCACCCCTCCACTTT.

The chain combines TRBV15 with TRBJ1-1, with 8 bases that match TRBD1. This CDR3 contains 15 residues. Germline CDR1 is LNHNV and CDR2 is YYDKDF (reference sequence). With V trimmed by 1 base and J by 4 bases, 5 bases remained unmatched. In DNA form, the CDR3 reads TGTGCCACCAGCAGAGGGACAGGGTATGGCACTGAAGCTTTCTTT. This gives the protein CATSRGTGYGTEAFF.

The chain recombines TRBV11-2 with TRBJ2-5, with D tentatively TRBD2 (6 bases). This CDR3 is 13 amino acids long. V gave up 5 bases and J gave up 7 bases, with 14 bases separating them. Germline CDR1 reads SGHAT; CDR2 reads FQNNGV. CDR3 amino acids: CASSPISEGTQYF. The CDR3 DNA reads as TGTGCCAGCAGCCCCATTTCGGAGGGGACCCAGTACTTC.

The V call is TRBV24-1, the J call TRBJ1-5; 7 nucleotides match TRBD1. V gave up 4 bases and J gave up 5 bases; unmatched junction bases: 4. The CDR3 has 14 amino acids. In germline, CDR1 is KGHDR, CDR2 SFDVKD. CDR3 region: CATSEGTADQPQHF. CDR3 DNA sequence: TGTGCCACCAGTGAGGGGACAGCGGATCAGCCCCAGCATTTT.